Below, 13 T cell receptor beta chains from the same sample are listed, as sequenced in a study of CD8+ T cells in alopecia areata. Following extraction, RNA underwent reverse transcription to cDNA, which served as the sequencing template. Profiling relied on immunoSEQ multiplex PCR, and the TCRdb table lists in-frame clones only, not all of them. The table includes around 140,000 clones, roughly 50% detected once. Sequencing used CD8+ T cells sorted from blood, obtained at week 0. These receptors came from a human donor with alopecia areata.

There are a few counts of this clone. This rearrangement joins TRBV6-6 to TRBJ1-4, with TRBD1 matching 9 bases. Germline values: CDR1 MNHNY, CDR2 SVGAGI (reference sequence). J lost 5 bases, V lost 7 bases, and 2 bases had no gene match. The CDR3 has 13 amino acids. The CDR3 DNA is TGTGCCAGCATGGACAGGGGCAATGAAAAACTGTTTTTT. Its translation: CASMDRGNEKLFF.

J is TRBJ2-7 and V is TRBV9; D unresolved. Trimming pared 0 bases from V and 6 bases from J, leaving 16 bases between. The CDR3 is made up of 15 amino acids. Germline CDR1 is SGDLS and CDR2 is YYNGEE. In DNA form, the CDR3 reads TGTGCCAGCAGCGTAGGGCCGTCGAAGATGTCCGAGCAGTACTTC. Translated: CASSVGPSKMSEQYF.

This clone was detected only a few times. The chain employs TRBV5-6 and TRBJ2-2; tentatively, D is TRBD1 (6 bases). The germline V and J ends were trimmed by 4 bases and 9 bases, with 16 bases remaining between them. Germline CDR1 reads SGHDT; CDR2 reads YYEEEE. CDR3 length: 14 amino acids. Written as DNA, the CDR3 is TGTGCCAGCAGCCCAGGACAGATCCACCGGGAGCTGTTTTTT. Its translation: CASSPGQIHRELFF.

This chain's CDR3 is CAWSHGTGELFF. The CDR3 DNA sequence: TGTGCCTGGAGCCATGGAACCGGGGAGCTGTTTTTT. V gene TRBV30 combines with J gene TRBJ2-2; D uncertain. CDR1 GTSNPN and CDR2 SVGIG come from the germline V gene (reference sequence). V was shortened by 3 bases and J by 5 bases, with 7 bases between the two germline ends. The CDR3 extends over 12 amino acids.

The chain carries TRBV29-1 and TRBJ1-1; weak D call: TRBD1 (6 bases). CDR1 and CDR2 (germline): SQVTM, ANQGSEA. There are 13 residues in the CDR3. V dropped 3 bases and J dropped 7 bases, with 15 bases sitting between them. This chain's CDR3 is CSVENEQGLEAFF. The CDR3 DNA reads TGCAGCGTTGAGAACGAGCAGGGGCTTGAAGCTTTCTTT.

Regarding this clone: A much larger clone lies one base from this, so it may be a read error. The CDR3: CASSHSYEQYF. The CDR3 DNA follows: TGTGCCAGCAGCCACTCCTACGAGCAGTACTTC. J is TRBJ2-7 and V is TRBV13; D unclear. There are 11 residues in the CDR3. Germline V gene data show CDR1 as PRHDT and CDR2 as FYEKMQ (reference sequence). V was shortened by 5 bases and J by 0 bases, with 2 bases between the two germline ends.

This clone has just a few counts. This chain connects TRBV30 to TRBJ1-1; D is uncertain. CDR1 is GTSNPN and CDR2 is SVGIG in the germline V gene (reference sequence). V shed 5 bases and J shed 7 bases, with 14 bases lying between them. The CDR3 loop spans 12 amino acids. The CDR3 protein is CAWDRTAVEAFF. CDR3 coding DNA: TGTGCCTGGGATCGGACCGCTGTTGAAGCTTTCTTT.

CDR3: CASSTTGGSGQPQHF. The CDR3 nucleotides are TGTGCCAGCAGCACGACAGGGGGAAGTGGGCAGCCCCAGCATTTT. V usage is TRBV6-5 and J usage is TRBJ1-5; 9 positions match TRBD1. Germline assignment: CDR1 MNHEY and CDR2 SVGAGI. This CDR3 spans 15 amino acids. V lost 6 bases to trimming and J lost 7 bases; unmatched junction nucleotides: 10.

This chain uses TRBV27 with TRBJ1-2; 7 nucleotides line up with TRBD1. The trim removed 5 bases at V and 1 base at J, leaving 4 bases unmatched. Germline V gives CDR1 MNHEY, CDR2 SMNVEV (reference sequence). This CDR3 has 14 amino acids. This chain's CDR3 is CASSRTGFNYGYTF. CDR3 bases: TGTGCCAGCAGTAGGACAGGATTTAACTATGGCTACACCTTC.

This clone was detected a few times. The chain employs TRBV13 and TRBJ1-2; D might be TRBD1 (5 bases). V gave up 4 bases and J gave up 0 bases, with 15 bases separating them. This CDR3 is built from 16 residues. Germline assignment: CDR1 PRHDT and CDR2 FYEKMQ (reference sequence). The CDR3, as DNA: TGTGCCAGCAGCTCCTGGGGGAACCCAGCTAACTATGGCTACACCTTC. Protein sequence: CASSSWGNPANYGYTF.

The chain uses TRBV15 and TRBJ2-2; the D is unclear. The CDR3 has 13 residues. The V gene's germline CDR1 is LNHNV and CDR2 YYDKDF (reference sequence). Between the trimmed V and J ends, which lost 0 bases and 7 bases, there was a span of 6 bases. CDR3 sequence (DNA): TGTGCCACCAGCAGAGAGCCCCTCGGGGAGCTGTTTTTT. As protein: CATSREPLGELFF.

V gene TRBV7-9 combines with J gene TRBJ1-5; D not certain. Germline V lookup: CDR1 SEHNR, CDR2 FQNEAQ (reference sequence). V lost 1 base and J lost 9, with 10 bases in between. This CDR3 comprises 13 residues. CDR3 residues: CASSLGMRGPQHF. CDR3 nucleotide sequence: TGTGCCAGCAGCTTAGGCATGCGGGGGCCCCAGCATTTT.

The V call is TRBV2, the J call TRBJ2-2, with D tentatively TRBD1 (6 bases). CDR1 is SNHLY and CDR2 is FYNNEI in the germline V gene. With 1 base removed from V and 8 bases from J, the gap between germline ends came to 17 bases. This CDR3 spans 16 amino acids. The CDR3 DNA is TGTGCCAGCAGTGAAGAAGGACAGATCAGTTTAGGGGAGCTGTTTTTT. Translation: CASSEEGQISLGELFF.